One sample yielded the 25 T cell receptor beta chains listed below, sequenced in a study of blood T cell repertoires in COVID-19. The assay was immunoSEQ multiplex PCR, and TCRdb's table has in-frame clones only and misses some. The profile covers 200,000 to 250,000 clones, with over 70% appearing a single time and 5.5% taken by the ten largest. The sequenced sample was peripheral blood. The source of these receptors is a woman aged 70 to 79 with acute or convalescent COVID-19.

The rearrangement joins TRBV7-8 to TRBJ1-5; D call uncertain. V was trimmed by 0 bases and J by 13 bases, leaving 13 bases between them. CDR1 is SGHVS and CDR2 is FQNEAQ in the germline V gene. This CDR3 comprises 13 residues. The CDR3: CASSLAGEGLQHF. In DNA, the CDR3 is TGTGCCAGCAGCTTAGCCGGAGAGGGCTTGCAGCATTTT. Full variable domain (rest looked up from reference TRBV7-8 and TRBJ1-5): GAGVSQSPRYKVAKRGQDVALRCDPISGHVSLFWYQQALGQGPEFLTYFQNEAQLDKSGLPSDRFFAERPEGSVSTLKIQRTQQEDSAVYLCASSLAGEGLQHFGDGTRLSIL.

V is TRBV5-8 and J is TRBJ1-2; TRBD1 matches at 12 bases. Germline V gene lookup returns CDR1 SGHTS and CDR2 YDEGEE. After removal of 4 bases from V and 4 bases from J, the junction contained 8 bases not matched to a gene. CDR3 size: 16 residues. The CDR3 loop reads CASSLAGTGGRYGYTF. The CDR3 DNA is TGTGCCAGCAGCCTCGCCGGGACAGGGGGCCGCTATGGCTACACCTTC.

This clone showed up many times. The chain combines TRBV11-2 with TRBJ2-7, with 8 bases identical to TRBD1. From germline, CDR1 is SGHAT and CDR2 FQNNGV. V was clipped by 2 bases and J by 5 bases; unmatched bases: 8. The CDR3 has 15 residues. The CDR3 reads CASSLIPGQGDEQYF. The CDR3 coding sequence is TGTGCCAGCAGCTTAATTCCTGGACAGGGTGACGAGCAGTACTTC.

This clone has just one count. The chain is built from TRBV5-1 and TRBJ2-5; 11 bases are a match to TRBD1. The V segment lost 8 bases and the J segment 3 bases; nucleotides outside the gene matches: 9. This CDR3 has 15 amino acids. CDR1 and CDR2 (germline): SGHRS, YFSETQ. CDR3 sequence: CASAPGQGEKETQYF. The CDR3 DNA reads as TGCGCCAGTGCGCCGGGACAGGGGGAGAAAGAGACCCAGTACTTC.

CDR3 region: CASSPGTDTQYF. Here the CDR3 DNA reads TGTGCCAGCAGCCCCGGCACAGATACGCAGTATTTT. V usage is TRBV2 and J usage is TRBJ2-3; D uncertain. The germline CDR1 and CDR2 sequences are SNHLY and FYNNEI. V lost 6 bases, J lost 1 base, and 5 bases lay in between. The CDR3 covers 12 residues.

This chain uses TRBV2 with TRBJ1-5; D perhaps matches TRBD1 (6 bases). The V and J ends lost 5 bases and 2 bases respectively, with 13 bases between them. The germline gives CDR1 SNHLY, CDR2 FYNNEI. The CDR3 has 15 amino acids. The CDR3 spells CASSRGGGGNQPQHF. CDR3 coding DNA: TGTGCCAGCAGTCGGGGAGGGGGAGGCAATCAGCCCCAGCATTTT. The variable domain in full, completed from reference TRBV2 and TRBJ1-5, reads EPEVTQTPSHQVTQMGQEVILRCVPISNHLYFYWYRQILGQKVEFLVSFYNNEISEKSEIFDDQFSVERPDGSNFTLKIRSTKLEDSAMYFCASSRGGGGNQPQHFGDGTRLSIL.

The rearrangement uses TRBV16 and TRBJ1-2; 7 nucleotides match TRBD1. Trimming took 2 bases from V and 8 from J; bases not matched to a gene: 11. CDR1 is KGHSY, CDR2 FQNENV, per germline. The CDR3 sequence is 15 residues long. CDR3 bases: TGTGCCAGCAGCCAACTGGAGGAGGGGGCGCGGGGCTACACCTTC. Encoded protein: CASSQLEEGARGYTF.

J is TRBJ1-3 and V is TRBV7-3; D gene unclear. The CDR3 has 17 amino acids. CDR1 and CDR2 (germline): SGHTA, FQGTGA. The germline V and J ends were trimmed by 0 bases and 0 bases, with 12 bases remaining between them. The CDR3 DNA is TGTGCCAGCAGCTTAACGCGGGGTGACTACTCTGGAAACACCATATATTTT. Protein: CASSLTRGDYSGNTIYF.

This chain links TRBV2 with TRBJ2-5, with a possible D match to TRBD1 (5 bases). Germline V gene sequence: CDR1 SNHLY, CDR2 FYNNEI. V was pared by 6 bases and J by 4 bases, with 12 bases between. The CDR3 extends over 13 amino acids. CDR3 coding DNA: TGTGCCAGCAGGGGTCAGGGTGGAGAGACCCAGTACTTC. Encoded protein: CASRGQGGETQYF.

V usage is TRBV15 and J usage is TRBJ2-7; 9 bases match TRBD1. The CDR3 runs to 14 residues. The junction had 3 bases not matched to a gene; V was cut back by 2 bases and J by 4 bases. Germline values: CDR1 LNHNV, CDR2 YYDKDF (reference sequence). Here the CDR3 reads CATSRQQGAYEQYF. The CDR3 coding sequence is TGTGCCACCAGCAGACAACAGGGGGCGTACGAGCAGTACTTC.

The chain recombines TRBV28 with TRBJ2-7; TRBD2 aligns across 7 bases. After removal of 3 bases from V and 0 bases from J, the junction contained 8 bases not matched to a gene. The CDR3 covers 16 residues. Germline values: CDR1 MDHEN, CDR2 SYDVKM. The CDR3 DNA is TGTGCCAGCAGTTTTTCGGGGGGTCTAAGCTCCTACGAGCAGTACTTC. This encodes CASSFSGGLSSYEQYF.

This clone was counted a single time. The chain joins TRBV5-1 to TRBJ2-1; 12 nucleotides agree with TRBD1. Germline V gene sequence: CDR1 SGHRS, CDR2 YFSETQ. The CDR3 runs 16 residues. J lost 6 bases, V lost 3 bases, and 7 bases had no gene match. The CDR3 DNA sequence: TGCGCCAGCAGCTCTAAGTCGGGACAGGGGGCCAATGAGCAGTTCTTC. It translates to CASSSKSGQGANEQFF.

The chain is built from TRBV7-2 and TRBJ1-1; tentative D call: TRBD1 (5 bases). There are 15 residues in the CDR3. Trimming pared 2 bases from V and 5 bases from J, leaving 15 bases between. Germline V gene data show CDR1 as SGHTA and CDR2 as FQGNSA. The CDR3 sequence is CASSLRPGTGTEAFF. As DNA, the CDR3 is TGTGCCAGCAGCTTACGACCGGGGACTGGGACTGAAGCTTTCTTT. Based on the CDR3 plus reference TRBV7-2 and TRBJ1-1, the full variable domain is GAGVSQSPSNKVTEKGKDVELRCDPISGHTALYWYRQSLGQGLEFLIYFQGNSAPDKSGLPSDRFSAERTGGSVSTLTIQRTQQEDSAVYLCASSLRPGTGTEAFFGQGTRLTVV.

The chain is built from TRBV5-1 and TRBJ2-5, with 7 bases identical to TRBD2. V was clipped by 2 bases and J by 3 bases; unmatched bases: 4. The germline V gene has CDR1 SGHRS and CDR2 YFSETQ. This CDR3 is built from 14 residues. CDR3 sequence (DNA): TGCGCCAGCAGCTTCGGCCTAGCGGAAGAGACCCAGTACTTC. Encoded protein: CASSFGLAEETQYF. Based on the CDR3 plus reference TRBV5-1 and TRBJ2-5, the full variable domain is KAGVTQTPRYLIKTRGQQVTLSCSPISGHRSVSWYQQTPGQGLQFLFEYFSETQRNKGNFPGRFSGRQFSNSRSEMNVSTLELGDSALYLCASSFGLAEETQYFGPGTRLLVL.

This rearrangement joins TRBV7-3 to TRBJ2-3; 9 bases are shared with TRBD2. CDR1 and CDR2 (germline): SGHTA, FQGTGA. This CDR3 has 15 residues. Trimming took 5 bases from V and 5 from J; bases not matched to a gene: 8. The CDR3 DNA sequence: TGTGCCAGCAGCCAAATGGGACTAGCAGAAGATACGCAGTATTTT. This encodes CASSQMGLAEDTQYF.

This chain connects TRBV6-1 to TRBJ2-7; 9 bases match TRBD2. Germline loops: CDR1 MNHNS, CDR2 SASEGT. The CDR3 totals 16 residues. Trimming cost V 2 bases and J 5 bases; bases outside gene matches: 10. The CDR3 coding sequence is TGTGCCAGCAGTGAACGGGGACTAGCTCTTTCTGACGAGCAGTACTTC. The encoded protein is CASSERGLALSDEQYF.

The chain employs TRBV6-4 and TRBJ2-3, with 8 bases matching TRBD2. V lost 8 bases and J lost 1; bases outside the gene matches: 8. In germline, CDR1 is MRHNA, CDR2 SNTAGT. The CDR3 runs to 15 residues. DNA of the CDR3: TGTGCCAGCGGCCCGGGACTAGGAGGCACAGATACGCAGTATTTT. Translating it yields CASGPGLGGTDTQYF.

CDR3 nucleotides: TGTGCCAGCAGCTCCCGGACAGGGGGCGCGGACACCATATATTTT. This codes for CASSSRTGGADTIYF. The rearrangement links TRBV7-9 to TRBJ1-3; 11 nucleotides agree with TRBD1. From germline, CDR1 is SEHNR and CDR2 FQNEAQ (reference sequence). V gave up 4 bases and J gave up 8 bases; unmatched junction bases: 7. This CDR3 contains 15 residues.

The chain employs TRBV2 and TRBJ1-4; no reliable D call. CDR1 and CDR2 (germline): SNHLY, FYNNEI. Trimming took off 3 bases at V and 8 bases at J, with 22 bases between the two ends. This CDR3 contains 17 residues. In nucleotides, the CDR3 is TGTGCCAGCAGTGACCGTGCGAGGGAGGCGGTTGGGGAAAAACTGTTTTTT. Protein sequence: CASSDRAREAVGEKLFF.

The V gene is TRBV11-2, the J gene TRBJ2-5; the D gene is possibly TRBD2 (5 bases). This CDR3 comprises 15 residues. The germline CDR1 and CDR2 sequences are SGHAT and FQNNGV. V was trimmed by 0 bases and J by 1 base, leaving 9 bases between them. The DNA for the CDR3 is TGTGCCAGCAGCTTAGAGCGCGGACTCCAAGAGACCCAGTACTTC. Amino acids: CASSLERGLQETQYF.

The chain employs TRBV7-9 and TRBJ2-1; D not certain. In germline, CDR1 is SEHNR, CDR2 FQNEAQ (reference sequence). Trimming removed 5 bases at V and 3 bases at J, with 14 bases between. CDR3 length: 15 amino acids. The CDR3 here is CASSPQEPSYNEQFF. CDR3 nucleotides: TGTGCCAGCAGCCCTCAAGAACCGAGCTACAATGAGCAGTTCTTC.

The chain employs TRBV20-1 and TRBJ2-1; 8 nucleotides agree with TRBD2. Germline values: CDR1 DFQATT, CDR2 SNEGSKA (reference sequence). The CDR3 has 13 amino acids. V trimming: 3 bases; J trimming: 6 bases; junction bases outside the gene matches: 4. The CDR3 region is CSASDGTSNEQFF. CDR3 in DNA: TGCAGTGCTAGTGATGGGACTAGCAATGAGCAGTTCTTC.

The J gene is TRBJ2-2, the V gene TRBV15; D gene unclear. Trimming removed 1 base at V and 6 bases at J, with 9 bases between. Germline values: CDR1 LNHNV, CDR2 YYDKDF (reference sequence). This CDR3 has 14 amino acids. In nucleotides, the CDR3 is TGTGCCACCAGCAGAGCCAGGAATTCCGGGGAGCTGTTTTTT. Translated: CATSRARNSGELFF.

The V call is TRBV7-6, the J call TRBJ1-1; 10 positions agree with TRBD1. The ends lost 6 bases at V and 1 base at J; junction bases unmatched: 8. Germline V gives CDR1 SGHVS, CDR2 FNYEAQ. This CDR3 has 16 amino acids. CDR3 coding DNA: TGTGCCAGCAGTTTGACAGGGGGCGTCCGGAACACTGAAGCTTTCTTT. Amino acids: CASSLTGGVRNTEAFF.

V is TRBV11-3 and J is TRBJ2-3; D is ambiguous. CDR3 length equals 14 residues. Germline CDR1 and CDR2: SGHNT and YENEEA. Trimming removed 1 base from V and 6 bases from J, with 11 bases in between. CDR3 region: CASSLGPDLDTQYF. CDR3 DNA: TGTGCCAGCAGCTTAGGGCCAGACTTGGATACGCAGTATTTT.